The 23 T cell receptor beta chains below all came from one sample that was sequenced in a study of T cells after yellow fever vaccination. MiXCR, run by TCRdb on the 5' RACE reads, gives a single entry per CDR3 protein. The data hold roughly 190,000 distinct CDR3 sequences, with approximately 9.9% observed a single time. Source: CD8+ T cells sorted from PBMCs, taken 15 days after the yellow fever booster vaccination. The source of these receptors is a man between 18 and 29 years old who received the YFV17D yellow fever vaccine.

The chain combines TRBV4-2 with TRBJ2-3; D is unresolved. Germline values: CDR1 LGHNA, CDR2 YNFKEQ. The CDR3 extends over 12 amino acids. Trimming pared 4 bases from V and 9 bases from J, leaving 11 bases between. The CDR3 coding sequence is TGTGCCAGCAGCCCGTCCGACCTCACGCAGTATTTT. Its translation is CASSPSDLTQYF.

V and J are TRBV6-2 or TRBV6-3 and TRBJ2-3; TRBD2 agrees at 8 bases. The CDR3 extends over 17 amino acids. Germline V gene lookup returns CDR1 MNHEY and CDR2 SVGEGT. The J segment lost 5 bases and the V segment lost 0 bases, leaving 10 bases of the junction unmatched. CDR3 residues: CASSYSVAGMFKDTQYF. The DNA for the CDR3 is TGTGCCAGCAGTTACTCCGTAGCGGGGATGTTCAAAGATACGCAGTATTTT.

This clonotype came up a few times. The chain recombines TRBV7-9 with TRBJ2-1, with D maybe TRBD2 (6 bases). Deletions cut 5 bases from V and 7 bases from J, with 18 bases between. The CDR3 length is 15 residues. Looked up from germline, CDR1 is SEHNR and CDR2 is FQNEAQ (reference sequence). The CDR3 region is CASSTREPGGNEQFF. The CDR3, as DNA: TGTGCCAGCAGCACCCGGGAGCCCGGAGGTAATGAGCAGTTCTTC. Looking up the rest from reference TRBV7-9 and TRBJ2-1 gives the full variable domain: DTGVSQNPRHKITKRGQNVTFRCDPISEHNRLYWYRQTLGQGPEFLTYFQNEAQLEKSRLLSDRFSAERPKGSFSTLEIQRTEQGDSAMYLCASSTREPGGNEQFFGPGTRLTVL.

The chain joins TRBV12-3 or TRBV12-4 to TRBJ1-4; TRBD1 matches at 8 bases. The CDR3 totals 12 residues. V was pared by 9 bases and J by 10 bases, with 7 bases of the junction left unmatched. Written as DNA, the CDR3 is TGTGCCAGTGGACAGGGTTGGCGAAAACTGTTTTTT. This translates into CASGQGWRKLFF.

This clonotype appeared a few times. The genes are TRBV20-1 and TRBJ2-1, with TRBD2 matching over 8 bases. The CDR3 runs to 14 residues. Looked up from germline, CDR1 is DFQATT and CDR2 is SNEGSKA (reference sequence). V was pared by 6 bases and J by 2 bases, with 6 bases of the junction left unmatched. The CDR3, as DNA: TGCAGTGCAGAGGGAGCGGGGGCCTACAATGAGCAGTTCTTC. Translating gives CSAEGAGAYNEQFF.

This chain uses TRBV18 with TRBJ1-5; D call uncertain. Germline V CDR1 and CDR2: KGHSH, LQKENI. The V end lost 2 bases, the J end lost 0 bases, and 17 bases lay between the germline ends. The CDR3 length is 18 residues. CDR3 loop: CASSPRGPDIYSNQPQHF. CDR3 in DNA: TGTGCCAGCTCACCAAGAGGGCCCGATATTTATAGCAATCAGCCCCAGCATTTT.

This clonotype occurred a few times. V is TRBV4-1 and J is TRBJ2-7; TRBD2 aligns across 12 bases. The CDR3 covers 17 residues. The junction had 5 bases not matched to a gene; V was cut back by 0 bases and J by 2 bases. CDR1 and CDR2 from the germline V gene are MGHRA and YSYEKL. CDR3 amino acids: CASSQETTSGGAYEQYF. The CDR3 DNA is TGCGCCAGCAGCCAAGAAACGACTAGCGGGGGAGCCTACGAGCAGTACTTC.

This clonotype was found a few times. The chain combines TRBV2 with TRBJ2-7; D is unclear. V was shortened by 11 bases and J by 7 bases, with 18 bases between the two germline ends. The CDR3 sequence is 12 residues long. Germline V gene data show CDR1 as SNHLY and CDR2 as FYNNEI. The CDR3 loop reads CASGRSLSEQYF. CDR3 bases: TGTGCCTCCGGGCGGAGCCTAAGTGAGCAGTACTTC.

This clonotype was found a few times. This sequence joins TRBV4-1 and TRBJ2-3; D perhaps matches TRBD2 (5 bases). V was shortened by 3 bases and J by 0 bases, with 13 bases between the two germline ends. Germline loops: CDR1 MGHRA, CDR2 YSYEKL. This CDR3 spans 16 amino acids. This chain's CDR3 is CASSHKDGGSTDTQYF. The CDR3 DNA is TGCGCCAGCAGCCATAAGGACGGAGGTAGCACAGATACGCAGTATTTT.

This clonotype has only a few counts. The chain carries TRBV20-1 and TRBJ2-2, with 7 bases identical to TRBD2. Trimming cost V 2 bases and J 6 bases; bases outside gene matches: 9. Germline V gene lookup returns CDR1 DFQATT and CDR2 SNEGSKA (reference sequence). The CDR3 consists of 15 residues. The CDR3 is CSARSRGGVSGELFF. In nucleotides, the CDR3 is TGCAGTGCTAGAAGCCGCGGGGGAGTATCCGGGGAGCTGTTTTTT.

This clonotype was picked up a small number of times. The V and J genes are TRBV4-2 and TRBJ1-3; TRBD1 is a possible D gene (5 bases). The V end lost 4 bases, the J end lost 0 bases, and 10 bases lay between the germline ends. The length of the CDR3 is 15 residues. CDR1 and CDR2 from the germline V gene are LGHNA and YNFKEQ. CDR3 region: CASSRDGFSGNTIYF. CDR3 DNA sequence: TGTGCCAGCAGCCGGGACGGATTCTCTGGAAACACCATATATTTT.

This clonotype was seen more than once but under ten times. The chain recombines TRBV4-1 with TRBJ2-7, with 11 bases matching TRBD2. Trimming cost V 6 bases and J 0 bases; bases outside gene matches: 7. CDR1 is MGHRA and CDR2 is YSYEKL in the germline V gene. The CDR3 has 16 amino acids. CDR3 DNA sequence: TGCGCCAGCAGTCGTCTTAGCGGGGGGGCCTCCTACGAGCAGTACTTC. Amino acids: CASSRLSGGASYEQYF.

This clonotype showed up many times. V is TRBV20-1 and J is TRBJ1-5, with 7 bases matching TRBD1. The CDR3 length is 13 residues. The V and J ends lost 3 bases and 6 bases, in that order; junction bases with no gene match: 5. Per germline, CDR1 DFQATT and CDR2 SNEGSKA (reference sequence). The CDR3 sequence: CSARDRFGQPQHF. For the CDR3, the DNA is TGCAGTGCTAGGGACAGGTTTGGTCAGCCCCAGCATTTT.

This clonotype has more than one count but fewer than ten. The rearrangement joins TRBV12-3 or TRBV12-4 to TRBJ1-1, with TRBD1 as a possible D gene (5 bases). V was pared by 1 base and J by 4 bases, with 19 bases between. The CDR3 loop spans 17 amino acids. CDR3 DNA sequence: TGTGCCAGCAGTTTAGATTTGTCCCAGGGTGAGACCACTGAAGCTTTCTTT. It is translated as CASSLDLSQGETTEAFF.

This rearrangement joins TRBV7-9 to TRBJ1-2, with D perhaps TRBD1 (6 bases). The V and J ends lost 7 bases and 2 bases respectively, with 17 bases between them. This CDR3 region has 15 residues. Germline V lookup: CDR1 SEHNR, CDR2 FQNEAQ (reference sequence). In DNA form, the CDR3 reads TGTGCCAGCATTTACACGGGGGCTGGGAACTATGGCTACACCTTC. Translated, it gives CASIYTGAGNYGYTF.

The rearrangement joins TRBV6-2 or TRBV6-3 to TRBJ1-5, with TRBD1 matching over 9 bases. The ends lost 4 bases at V and 6 bases at J; junction bases unmatched: 4. CDR1 MNHEY and CDR2 SVGEGT come from the germline V gene. The CDR3 extends over 14 amino acids. The CDR3 bases are TGTGCCAGCAGTTGGGGGACAGGGTTTCAGCCCCAGCATTTT. This encodes CASSWGTGFQPQHF.

This clonotype appeared many times. The chain links TRBV10-3 to TRBJ2-3; D unresolved. Trimming removed 3 bases from V and 4 bases from J, with 11 bases in between. CDR3 length: 14 amino acids. The germline CDR1 and CDR2 sequences are ENHRY and SYGVKD. CDR3 sequence (DNA): TGTGCCATCAGTGAAGGAGCATCCCCAGATACGCAGTATTTT. Encoded protein: CAISEGASPDTQYF.

This clonotype was counted many times. V and J are TRBV5-1 and TRBJ2-7; 8 nucleotides align to TRBD1. This CDR3 is 15 amino acids long. The trim removed 4 bases at V and 0 bases at J, leaving 6 bases unmatched. CDR1 and CDR2 from the germline V gene are SGHRS and YFSETQ. In nucleotides, the CDR3 is TGCGCCAGCAGCCCTAGACAGGGGCGCTCCTACGAGCAGTACTTC. Its protein is CASSPRQGRSYEQYF.

The genes are TRBV7-6 and TRBJ1-2; D call uncertain. CDR3 length: 16 amino acids. Trimming cost V 4 bases and J 0 bases, with 15 bases left between them. Germline CDR1 SGHVS, CDR2 FNYEAQ. CDR3 region: CASSYGSGGTNYGYTF. DNA for the CDR3: TGTGCCAGCAGCTACGGTTCGGGAGGGACTAACTATGGCTACACCTTC.

This clonotype turned up a few times. The chain couples TRBV27 to TRBJ2-7; 7 nucleotides align to TRBD2. The ends lost 5 bases at V and 5 bases at J; junction bases unmatched: 9. The CDR3 extends over 14 amino acids. CDR1 is MNHEY and CDR2 is SMNVEV in the germline V gene (reference sequence). The CDR3 DNA follows: TGTGCCAGCAGTCTCGGTGGGGGGGTCCACGAGCAGTACTTC. Protein product: CASSLGGGVHEQYF.

The chain joins TRBV6-6 to TRBJ1-2; 9 bases map to TRBD1. V dropped 4 bases and J dropped 6; count of bases not matched to a gene: 12. The CDR3 is 16 amino acids. The germline CDR1 and CDR2 sequences are MNHNY and SVGAGI (reference sequence). The CDR3 protein is CASSSLGQDRGNGYTF. CDR3 DNA: TGTGCCAGCAGTTCCCTTGGACAGGACAGGGGAAATGGCTACACCTTC.

This clonotype was counted only a few times. The chain couples TRBV10-3 to TRBJ2-7; 10 bases match TRBD1. This CDR3 comprises 15 residues. The V gene's germline CDR1 is ENHRY and CDR2 SYGVKD. V was pared by 4 bases and J by 1 base, with 4 bases of the junction left unmatched. The DNA for the CDR3 is TGTGCCATCAGTGGACGGGACAGGGGTTCCTACGAGCAGTACTTC. This codes for CAISGRDRGSYEQYF.

The CDR3 DNA is TGTGCCAGCAGCCCGGAACGGGGGGGCACCTTC. Encoded protein: CASSPERGGTF. The chain recombines TRBV3-1 with TRBJ1-2, with D perhaps matching TRBD1 (5 bases). Germline CDR1 and CDR2: LGHDT and YNNKEL (reference sequence). CDR3 length equals 11 residues. Trimming removed 4 bases from V and 13 bases from J, with 13 bases in between.